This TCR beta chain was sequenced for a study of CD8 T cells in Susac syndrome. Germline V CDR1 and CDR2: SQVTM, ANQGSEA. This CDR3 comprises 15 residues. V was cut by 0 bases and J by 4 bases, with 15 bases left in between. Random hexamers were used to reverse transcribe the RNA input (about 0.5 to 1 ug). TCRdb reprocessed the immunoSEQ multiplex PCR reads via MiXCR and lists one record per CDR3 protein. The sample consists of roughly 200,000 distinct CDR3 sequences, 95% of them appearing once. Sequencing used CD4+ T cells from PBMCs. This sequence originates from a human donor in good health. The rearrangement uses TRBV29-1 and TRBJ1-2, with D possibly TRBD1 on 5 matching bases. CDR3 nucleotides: TGCAGCGTTGAAGATGGCACCGCCAGGGCCTATGGCTACACCTTC. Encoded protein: CSVEDGTARAYGYTF.